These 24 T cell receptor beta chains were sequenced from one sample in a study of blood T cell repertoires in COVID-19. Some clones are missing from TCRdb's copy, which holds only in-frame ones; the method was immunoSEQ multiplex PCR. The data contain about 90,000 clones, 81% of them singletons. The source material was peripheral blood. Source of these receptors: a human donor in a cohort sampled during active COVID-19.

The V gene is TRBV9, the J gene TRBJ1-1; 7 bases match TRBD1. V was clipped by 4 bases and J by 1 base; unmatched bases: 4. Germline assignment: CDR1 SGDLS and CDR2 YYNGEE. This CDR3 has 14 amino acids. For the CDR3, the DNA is TGTGCCAGCAGCAAGGGACAGTGGAACACTGAAGCTTTCTTT. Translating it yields CASSKGQWNTEAFF.

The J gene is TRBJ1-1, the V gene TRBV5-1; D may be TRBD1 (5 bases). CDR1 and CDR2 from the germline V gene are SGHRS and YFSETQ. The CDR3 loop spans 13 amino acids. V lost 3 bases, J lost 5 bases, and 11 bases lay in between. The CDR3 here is CASSSGGGTEAFF. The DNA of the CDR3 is TGCGCCAGCAGCTCCGGGGGGGGAACTGAAGCTTTCTTT. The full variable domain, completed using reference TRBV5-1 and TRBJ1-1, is KAGVTQTPRYLIKTRGQQVTLSCSPISGHRSVSWYQQTPGQGLQFLFEYFSETQRNKGNFPGRFSGRQFSNSRSEMNVSTLELGDSALYLCASSSGGGTEAFFGQGTRLTVV.

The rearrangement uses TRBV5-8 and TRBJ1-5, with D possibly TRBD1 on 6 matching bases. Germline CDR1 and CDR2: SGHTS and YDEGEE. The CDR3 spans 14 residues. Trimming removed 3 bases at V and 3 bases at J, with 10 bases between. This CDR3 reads CASSSWDTNQPQHF. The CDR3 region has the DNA TGTGCCAGCAGCTCCTGGGACACCAATCAGCCCCAGCATTTT. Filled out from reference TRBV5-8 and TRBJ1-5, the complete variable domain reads EAGVTQSPTHLIKTRGQQATLRCSPISGHTSVYWYQQALGLGLQFLLWYDEGEERNRGNFPPRFSGRQFPNYSSELNVNALELEDSALYLCASSSWDTNQPQHFGDGTRLSIL.

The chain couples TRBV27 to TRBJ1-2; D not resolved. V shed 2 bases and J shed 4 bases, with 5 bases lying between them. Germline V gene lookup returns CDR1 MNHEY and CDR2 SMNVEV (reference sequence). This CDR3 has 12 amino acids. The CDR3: CASSLAGYGYTF. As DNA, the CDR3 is TGTGCCAGCAGTTTAGCGGGCTATGGCTACACCTTC.

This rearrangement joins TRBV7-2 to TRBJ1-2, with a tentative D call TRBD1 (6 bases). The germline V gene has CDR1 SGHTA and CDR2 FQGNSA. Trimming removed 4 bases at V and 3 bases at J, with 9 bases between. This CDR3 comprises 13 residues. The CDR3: CASSSTGYYGYTF. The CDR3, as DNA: TGTGCCAGCAGCTCCACAGGGTACTATGGCTACACCTTC.

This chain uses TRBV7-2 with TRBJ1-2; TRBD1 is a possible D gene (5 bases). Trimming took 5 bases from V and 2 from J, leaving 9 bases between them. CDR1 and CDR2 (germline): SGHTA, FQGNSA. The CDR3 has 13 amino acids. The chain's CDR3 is CASSVSGNYGYTF. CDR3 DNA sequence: TGTGCCAGCAGCGTATCAGGGAACTATGGCTACACCTTC.

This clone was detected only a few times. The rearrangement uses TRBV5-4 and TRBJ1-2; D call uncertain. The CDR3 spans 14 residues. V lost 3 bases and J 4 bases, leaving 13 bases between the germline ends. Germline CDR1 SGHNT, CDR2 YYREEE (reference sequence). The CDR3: CASSSDPGLYGYTF. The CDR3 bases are TGTGCCAGCAGCTCTGATCCAGGACTCTATGGCTACACCTTC. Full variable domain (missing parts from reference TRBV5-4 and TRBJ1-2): ETGVTQSPTHLIKTRGQQVTLRCSSQSGHNTVSWYQQALGQGPQFIFQYYREEENGRGNFPPRFSGLQFPNYSSELNVNALELDDSALYLCASSSDPGLYGYTFGSGTRLTVV.

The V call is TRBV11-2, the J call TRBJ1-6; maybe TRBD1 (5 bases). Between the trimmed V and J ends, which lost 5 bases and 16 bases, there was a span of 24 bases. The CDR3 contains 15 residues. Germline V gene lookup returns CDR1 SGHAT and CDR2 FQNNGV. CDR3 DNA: TGTGCCAGCAGCCTCCGAAGAGAGGGCGGGACGATTCTCCACTTT. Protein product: CASSLRREGGTILHF.

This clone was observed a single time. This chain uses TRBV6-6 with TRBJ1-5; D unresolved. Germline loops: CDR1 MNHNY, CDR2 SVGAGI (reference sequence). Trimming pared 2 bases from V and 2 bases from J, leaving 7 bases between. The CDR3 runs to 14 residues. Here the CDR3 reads CASSYGSGNQPQHF. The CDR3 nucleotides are TGTGCCAGCAGTTACGGTAGTGGCAATCAGCCCCAGCATTTT.

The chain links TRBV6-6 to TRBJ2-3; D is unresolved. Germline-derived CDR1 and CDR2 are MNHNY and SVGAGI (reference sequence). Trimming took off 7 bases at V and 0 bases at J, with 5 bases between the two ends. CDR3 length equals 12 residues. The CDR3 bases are TGTGCCAGCAAGACTAGCACAGATACGCAGTATTTT. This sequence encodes CASKTSTDTQYF.

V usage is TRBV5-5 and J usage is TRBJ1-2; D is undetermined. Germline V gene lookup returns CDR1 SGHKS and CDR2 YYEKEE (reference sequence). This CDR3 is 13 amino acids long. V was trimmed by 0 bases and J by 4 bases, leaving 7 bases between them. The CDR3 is CASSLVTTYGYTF. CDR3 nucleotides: TGTGCCAGCAGCTTGGTCACAACCTATGGCTACACCTTC.

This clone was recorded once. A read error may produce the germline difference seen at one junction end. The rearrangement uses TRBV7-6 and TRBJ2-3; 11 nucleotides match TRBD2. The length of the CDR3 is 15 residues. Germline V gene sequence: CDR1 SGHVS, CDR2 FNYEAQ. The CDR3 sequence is CASSIAGGPWDTQYF. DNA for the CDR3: TGTGCCAGCAGCATAGCGGGGGGGCCGTGGGATACGCAGTATTTT. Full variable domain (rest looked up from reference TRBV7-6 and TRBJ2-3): GAGVSQSPRYKVTKRGQDVALRCDPISGHVSLYWYRQALGQGPEFLTYFNYEAQQDKSGLPNDRFSAERPEGSISTLTIQRTEQRDSAMYRCASSIAGGPWDTQYFGPGTRLTVL.

CDR3 amino acids: CASSQSGRTDTQYF. As DNA, the CDR3 is TGTGCCAGCAGCCAATCGGGCCGCACAGATACGCAGTATTTT. The chain has TRBV16 and TRBJ2-3; D is unresolved. This CDR3 contains 14 residues. V lost 0 bases and J 1 base, leaving 5 bases between the germline ends. Germline values: CDR1 KGHSY, CDR2 FQNENV.

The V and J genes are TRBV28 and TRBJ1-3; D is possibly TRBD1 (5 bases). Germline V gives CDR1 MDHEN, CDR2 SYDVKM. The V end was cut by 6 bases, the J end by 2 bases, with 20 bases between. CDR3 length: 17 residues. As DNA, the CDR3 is TGTGCCAGCAGCGATGCCTGGGGCACAGGCACTGGAAACACCATATATTTT. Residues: CASSDAWGTGTGNTIYF.

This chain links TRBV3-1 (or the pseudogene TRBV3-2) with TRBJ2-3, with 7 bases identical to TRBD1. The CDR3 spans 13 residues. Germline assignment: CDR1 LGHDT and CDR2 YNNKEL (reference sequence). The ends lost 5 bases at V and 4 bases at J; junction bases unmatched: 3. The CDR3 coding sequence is TGTGCCAGCAGCATAAGGGGGCCAGATACGCAGTATTTT. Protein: CASSIRGPDTQYF.

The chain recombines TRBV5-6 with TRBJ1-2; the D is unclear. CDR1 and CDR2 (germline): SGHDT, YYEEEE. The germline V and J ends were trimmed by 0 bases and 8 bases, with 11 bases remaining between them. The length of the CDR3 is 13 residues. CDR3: CASSLAGLMGYTF. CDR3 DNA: TGTGCCAGCAGCTTGGCCGGTCTAATGGGCTACACCTTC.

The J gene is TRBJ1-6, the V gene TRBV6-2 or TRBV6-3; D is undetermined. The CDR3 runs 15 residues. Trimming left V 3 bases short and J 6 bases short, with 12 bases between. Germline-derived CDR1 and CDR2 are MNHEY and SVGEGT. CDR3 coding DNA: TGTGCCAGCAGTTATGATGGCCGGGGTAATTCACCCCTCCACTTT. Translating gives CASSYDGRGNSPLHF.

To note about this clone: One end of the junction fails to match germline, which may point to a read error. The CDR3: CASSEMGWGDGF. CDR3 DNA: TGTGCCAGCAGTGAAATGGGGTGGGGGGACGGTTTT. V is TRBV6-1 and J is TRBJ1-3; maybe TRBD1 (5 bases). The germline gives CDR1 MNHNS, CDR2 SASEGT. The CDR3 length is 12 residues.

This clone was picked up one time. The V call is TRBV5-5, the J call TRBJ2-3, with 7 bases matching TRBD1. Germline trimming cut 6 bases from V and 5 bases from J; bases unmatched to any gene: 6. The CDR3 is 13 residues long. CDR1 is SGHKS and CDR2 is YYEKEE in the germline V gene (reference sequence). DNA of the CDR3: TGTGCCAGCATGCAGGGGGTGGAAGATACGCAGTATTTT. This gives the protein CASMQGVEDTQYF. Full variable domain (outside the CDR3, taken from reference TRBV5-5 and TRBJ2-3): DAGVTQSPTHLIKTRGQQVTLRCSPISGHKSVSWYQQVLGQGPQFIFQYYEKEERGRGNFPDRFSARQFPNYSSELNVNALLLGDSALYLCASMQGVEDTQYFGPGTRLTVL.

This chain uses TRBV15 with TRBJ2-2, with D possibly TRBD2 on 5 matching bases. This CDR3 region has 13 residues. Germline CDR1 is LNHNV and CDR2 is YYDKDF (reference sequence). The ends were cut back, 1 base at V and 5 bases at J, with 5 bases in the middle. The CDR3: CATSRAGTGELFF. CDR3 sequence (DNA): TGTGCCACCAGCAGAGCGGGGACCGGGGAGCTGTTTTTT.

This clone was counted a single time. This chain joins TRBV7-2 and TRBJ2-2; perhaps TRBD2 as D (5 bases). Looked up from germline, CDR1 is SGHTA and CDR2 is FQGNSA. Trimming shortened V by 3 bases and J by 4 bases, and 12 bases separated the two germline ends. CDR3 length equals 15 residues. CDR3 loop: CASSFSSIGTGELFF. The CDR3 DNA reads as TGTGCCAGCAGCTTTTCTAGCATTGGCACCGGGGAGCTGTTTTTT.

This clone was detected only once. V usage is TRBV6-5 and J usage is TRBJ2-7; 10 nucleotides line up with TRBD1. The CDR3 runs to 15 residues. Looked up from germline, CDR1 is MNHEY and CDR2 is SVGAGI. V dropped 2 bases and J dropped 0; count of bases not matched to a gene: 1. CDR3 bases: TGTGCCAGCAGTTACCGGGACAGGGGCTCCTACGAGCAGTACTTC. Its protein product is CASSYRDRGSYEQYF.

The CDR3 sequence is CASSLLEIAQFF. The CDR3 DNA reads as TGTGCCAGCAGCTTGCTAGAAATAGCTCAGTTCTTC. The chain links TRBV5-6 to TRBJ2-1; D is unresolved. V was clipped by 1 base and J by 13 bases, with 12 bases between them. Germline-derived CDR1 and CDR2 are SGHDT and YYEEEE. The CDR3 runs to 12 residues. The variable domain in full, with the rest retrieved from reference TRBV5-6 and TRBJ2-1, is DAGVTQSPTHLIKTRGQQVTLRCSPKSGHDTVSWYQQALGQGPQFIFQYYEEEERQRGNFPDRFSGHQFPNYSSELNVNALLLGDSALYLCASSLLEIAQFFGPGTRLTVL.

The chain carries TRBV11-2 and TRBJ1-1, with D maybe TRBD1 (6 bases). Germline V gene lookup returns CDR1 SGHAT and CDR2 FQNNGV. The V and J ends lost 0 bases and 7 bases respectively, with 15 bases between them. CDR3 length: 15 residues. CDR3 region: CASSLDWSWGLEAFF. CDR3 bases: TGTGCCAGCAGCTTAGATTGGTCTTGGGGGCTTGAAGCTTTCTTT.